This T cell receptor beta chain was profiled in a study of T cells after posttransplantation cyclophosphamide. CDR1 and CDR2 from the germline V gene are SGHAT and FQNNGV. The ends were cut back, 5 bases at V and 4 bases at J, with 17 bases in the middle. The CDR3 has 16 residues. Some clones are missing from TCRdb's copy, which holds only in-frame ones; the method was immunoSEQ multiplex PCR. Altogether 11,000 or so clones are present, around 90% being singletons, with the ten largest covering roughly 3.5%. This clone appeared a single time. A marrow graft followed busulfan-fludarabine conditioning, with cyclophosphamide on days +3 and +4.

J is TRBJ2-2 and V is TRBV11-2, with D perhaps matching TRBD2 (6 bases). This receptor was identified in a female patient aged 30 to 40 who received an allogeneic stem cell transplant from an unrelated donor, was CMV-positive, and had no GVHD. Some of the T cells might come from the graft donor. The sample consisted of PBMCs, taken after allogeneic stem cell transplant with posttransplant cyclophosphamide. The CDR3: CASSPFGGKRTGELFF. CDR3 DNA sequence: TGTGCCAGCAGCCCGTTCGGCGGGAAACGCACCGGGGAGCTGTTTTTT. Full variable domain (outside the CDR3, taken from reference TRBV11-2 and TRBJ2-2): EAGVAQSPRYKIIEKRQSVAFWCNPISGHATLYWYQQILGQGPKLLIQFQNNGVVDDSQLPKDRFSAERLKGVDSTLKIQPAKLEDSAVYLCASSPFGGKRTGELFFGEGSRLTVL.